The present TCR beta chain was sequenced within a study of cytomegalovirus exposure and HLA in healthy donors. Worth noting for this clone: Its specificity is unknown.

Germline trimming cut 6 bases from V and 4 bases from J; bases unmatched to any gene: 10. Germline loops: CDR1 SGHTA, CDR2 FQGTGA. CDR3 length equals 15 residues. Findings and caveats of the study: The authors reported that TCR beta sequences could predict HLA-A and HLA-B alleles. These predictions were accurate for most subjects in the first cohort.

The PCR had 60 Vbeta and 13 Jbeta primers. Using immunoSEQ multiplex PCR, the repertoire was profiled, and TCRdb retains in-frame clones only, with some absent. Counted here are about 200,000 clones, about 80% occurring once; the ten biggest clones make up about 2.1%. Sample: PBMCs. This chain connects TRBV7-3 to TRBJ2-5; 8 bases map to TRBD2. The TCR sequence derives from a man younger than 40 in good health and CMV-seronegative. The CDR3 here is CASRSGRNFGETQYF. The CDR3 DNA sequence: TGTGCCAGCAGGAGCGGGAGAAACTTCGGAGAGACCCAGTACTTC.